Included here is one T cell receptor beta chain sequence, with context. What it binds is unknown. This entry comes from a study of cytomegalovirus exposure and HLA in healthy donors. Regarding the study as a whole: Researchers catalogued roughly 170 TCR beta chains as cytomegalovirus-associated. That first-cohort TCR clusters tended to co-occur in the 120 or so validation repertoires was found in a later analysis. There were some public TCRs occurring in many donors, but most TCR sequences were rare.

Profiling relied on immunoSEQ multiplex PCR, and the TCRdb table lists in-frame clones only, not all of them. The sample lists approximately 140,000 clones; 70% to 90% were seen once. This CDR3 is 13 amino acids long. The V gene's germline CDR1 is MNHEY and CDR2 SVGAGI. After removal of 0 bases from V and 11 bases from J, the junction contained 4 bases not matched to a gene. This sequence was found in a man aged 18 to 35 in good health and CMV-seronegative. Sample: PBMCs. The chain links TRBV6-5 to TRBJ2-4; TRBD2 agrees at 7 bases. The CDR3 DNA reads TGTGCCAGCAGTTACTCTGGGAGGGAGGTTCAGTACTTC. Protein product: CASSYSGREVQYF.